This T cell receptor (beta chain) was found in a study of cytomegalovirus exposure and HLA in healthy donors. The CDR3 is 13 amino acids. The V end was cut by 2 bases, the J end by 2 bases, with 6 bases between. The germline V gene has CDR1 WSHSY and CDR2 SAAADI. This clone has just one count. Its antigen is unknown. Study-level findings and limits: Earlier analysis found most TCR beta V segments productive about 87% or about 30% of the time. Many donors carried some public TCRs, although rarity characterized most TCR sequences.

The PCR had 60 Vbeta and 13 Jbeta primers. TCRdb's table, derived via immunoSEQ multiplex PCR, lists solely in-frame clones and lacks some. The sample carries 75,000 to 100,000 clones, around 70% recorded once. This chain uses TRBV10-2 with TRBJ1-2; the D gene is possibly TRBD1 (5 bases). This clonotype was obtained from a female donor in good health and CMV-seronegative. Sequenced sample: PBMCs. CDR3 nucleotides: TGCGCCAGCAGTGAGCAGGGAAACTATGGCTACACCTTC. Translated, it gives CASSEQGNYGYTF.